This passage covers 23 T cell receptor beta chains from one sample sequenced in a study of radiation and T cells in renal cell carcinoma. The assay was immunoSEQ multiplex PCR, and TCRdb's table has in-frame clones only and misses some. The sample includes 120,000 to 150,000 clones, 75% to 90% of them seen just once. The time point here: baseline pretreatment blood. Treatment of the sample: 15 Gy SBRT to primary tumor, nephrectomy 4 weeks later. The sequencing here drew on blood, taken from a patient whose treatment included radiotherapy and nephrectomy. The receptors originated from a woman between 50 and 59 years old with renal cell carcinoma.

The chain combines TRBV5-4 with TRBJ2-7; 11 bases are a match to TRBD1. The V gene end was trimmed by 4 bases and the J gene end by 2 bases; junction bases not matched to a gene: 5. The CDR3 covers 15 residues. Looked up from germline, CDR1 is SGHNT and CDR2 is YYREEE (reference sequence). The CDR3 sequence: CASSLGTGGTYEQYF. The CDR3 DNA sequence: TGTGCCAGCAGCCTCGGGACAGGGGGAACCTACGAGCAGTACTTC.

The V call is TRBV5-1, the J call TRBJ2-6, with 8 positions matching TRBD1. This CDR3 region has 19 residues. V shed 0 bases and J 4 bases; nucleotides not matched to a gene: 12. Germline lookup yields CDR1 SGHRS and CDR2 YFSETQ. CDR3: CASSLEGQEKGSGANVLTF. The CDR3 region has the DNA TGCGCCAGCAGCTTGGAGGGACAGGAAAAAGGGTCCGGGGCCAACGTCCTGACTTTC.

CDR3 region: CASHRDINQPQHF. Written as DNA, the CDR3 is TGTGCCAGCCACCGGGACATTAACCAGCCCCAGCATTTT. V gene TRBV19 combines with J gene TRBJ1-5; TRBD1 is a possible D gene (6 bases). Germline CDR1 is LNHDA and CDR2 is SQIVND (reference sequence). The V end lost 9 bases, the J end lost 7 bases, and 16 bases lay between the germline ends. The CDR3 sequence is 13 residues long.

The rearrangement joins TRBV5-4 to TRBJ2-3; 8 positions agree with TRBD2. V shed 1 base, J shed 4 bases, and the junction held 11 bases outside the gene matches. Germline values: CDR1 SGHNT, CDR2 YYREEE (reference sequence). CDR3 size: 17 residues. The CDR3: CASSLFSGSGRPDTQYF. The CDR3, as DNA: TGTGCCAGCAGCTTGTTCAGCGGGAGTGGTCGCCCAGATACGCAGTATTTT.

The gene calls are TRBV25-1 and TRBJ2-1, with 9 nucleotides matching TRBD1. Germline loops: CDR1 MGHDK, CDR2 SYGVNS. The CDR3 consists of 13 residues. The ends lost 8 bases at V and 5 bases at J; junction bases unmatched: 4. This CDR3 is CASRDRVNNEQFF. The CDR3 coding sequence is TGTGCCAGCCGGGACAGGGTCAACAATGAGCAGTTCTTC. The full variable domain, rest sourced from reference TRBV25-1 and TRBJ2-1, is EADIYQTPRYLVIGTGKKITLECSQTMGHDKMYWYQQDPGMELHLIHYSYGVNSTEKGDLSSESTVSRIRTEHFPLTLESARPSHTSQYLCASRDRVNNEQFFGPGTRLTVL.

V usage is TRBV6-4 and J usage is TRBJ2-3, with D uncertain. With 2 bases removed from V and 2 bases from J, the gap between germline ends came to 8 bases. The CDR3 runs to 14 residues. Germline assignment: CDR1 MRHNA and CDR2 SNTAGT. The CDR3 protein is CASSDGGDTDTQYF. The CDR3 DNA reads as TGTGCCAGCAGTGACGGCGGCGACACAGATACGCAGTATTTT.

The genes are TRBV2 and TRBJ1-2; no clear D gene. The CDR3 has 14 amino acids. Per germline, CDR1 SNHLY and CDR2 FYNNEI. V was trimmed by 2 bases and J by 2 bases, leaving 9 bases between them. This CDR3 is CASSENLGNYGYTF. The DNA of the CDR3 is TGTGCCAGCAGTGAAAATTTGGGGAACTATGGCTACACCTTC.

A few counts support this clone. The rearrangement uses TRBV7-9 and TRBJ1-2; 9 bases are shared with TRBD1. Unmatched junction bases numbered 5, after V lost 1 base and J lost 8 bases. CDR3 size: 14 residues. Germline loops: CDR1 SEHNR, CDR2 FQNEAQ (reference sequence). CDR3 region: CASSLVGQGWGYTF. CDR3 sequence (DNA): TGTGCCAGCAGCTTAGTGGGACAGGGATGGGGCTACACCTTC.

The chain has TRBV4-1 and TRBJ1-5; TRBD1 matches 9 bases. Germline V gives CDR1 MGHRA, CDR2 YSYEKL. This CDR3 is 17 amino acids long. V trimming: 2 bases; J trimming: 0 bases; junction bases outside the gene matches: 5. The CDR3 is CASSQLNRGHSNQPQHF. CDR3 bases: TGCGCCAGCAGCCAACTTAACAGGGGGCATAGCAATCAGCCCCAGCATTTT.

The V gene is TRBV13, the J gene TRBJ2-7; the match to TRBD1 covers 8 bases. In germline, CDR1 is PRHDT, CDR2 FYEKMQ (reference sequence). The CDR3 covers 13 residues. The junction had 5 bases not matched to a gene; V was cut back by 6 bases and J by 4 bases. The DNA for the CDR3 is TGTGCCAGCAGTCCGGGGACAGGATACGAGCAGTACTTC. Protein product: CASSPGTGYEQYF. Combining the CDR3 with reference TRBV13 and TRBJ2-7 gives the whole variable domain AAGVIQSPRHLIKEKRETATLKCYPIPRHDTVYWYQQGPGQDPQFLISFYEKMQSDKGSIPDRFSAQQFSDYHSELNMSSLELGDSALYFCASSPGTGYEQYFGPGTRLTVT.

The gene calls are TRBV10-3 and TRBJ1-1, with TRBD1 as a possible D gene (5 bases). CDR3 length: 16 residues. With 8 bases removed from V and 1 base from J, the gap between germline ends came to 20 bases. The germline V gene has CDR1 ENHRY and CDR2 SYGVKD. Here the CDR3 DNA reads TGTGCCATCCAAGATTTAGGGCGGGGGACGAACACTGAAGCTTTCTTT. Amino acids: CAIQDLGRGTNTEAFF.

This sequence joins TRBV25-1 and TRBJ1-2, with 8 bases lining up with TRBD1. V was clipped by 5 bases and J by 4 bases; unmatched bases: 12. CDR1 is MGHDK and CDR2 is SYGVNS in the germline V gene. The CDR3 consists of 16 residues. The CDR3 loop reads CASSKPSDRDLYGYTF. Written as DNA, the CDR3 is TGTGCCAGCAGTAAACCCTCGGACAGGGACCTCTATGGCTACACCTTC.

The rearrangement joins TRBV11-2 to TRBJ2-3; unclear D gene. The ends were cut back, 3 bases at V and 1 base at J, with 8 bases in the middle. This CDR3 region has 14 residues. Germline lookup yields CDR1 SGHAT and CDR2 FQNNGV. CDR3 in amino acids: CASSFNSGTDTQYF. The CDR3 coding sequence is TGTGCCAGCAGCTTCAATAGTGGCACAGATACGCAGTATTTT.

This chain joins TRBV10-3 and TRBJ1-3; no definite D call. Germline CDR1 is ENHRY and CDR2 is SYGVKD. The CDR3 spans 12 residues. Trimming left V 4 bases short and J 8 bases short, with 9 bases between. CDR3 region: CAISVRGYTIYF. CDR3 bases: TGTGCCATCAGTGTGAGAGGATACACCATATATTTT.

The CDR3 DNA reads as TGTGCCAGCAGTGCTATCCTTACGGGCGAGCAGTACTTC. This gives the protein CASSAILTGEQYF. J is TRBJ2-7 and V is TRBV6-1, with D hard to call. V gave up 4 bases and J gave up 6 bases, with 13 bases separating them. Germline CDR1 MNHNS, CDR2 SASEGT. The CDR3 covers 13 residues.

The chain has TRBV2 and TRBJ1-2, with a tentative D call TRBD1 (5 bases). This CDR3 has 12 amino acids. Germline values: CDR1 SNHLY, CDR2 FYNNEI. Deletions cut 4 bases from V and 6 bases from J, with 9 bases between. CDR3 sequence (DNA): TGTGCCAGCAGTGGAGGGGCGGATGGCTACACCTTC. This gives the protein CASSGGADGYTF.

The chain is built from TRBV6-5 and TRBJ1-2; D is uncertain. V was clipped by 9 bases and J by 4 bases, with 18 bases between them. Looked up from germline, CDR1 is MNHEY and CDR2 is SVGAGI. The length of the CDR3 is 14 residues. In DNA form, the CDR3 reads TGTGCCAGTAGGACCGGAACAGCTCTCTATGGCTACACCTTC. Its translation is CASRTGTALYGYTF.

The DNA for the CDR3 is TGTGCCAGCAGCCCCATGGGACAGGGGCATTCACCCCTCCACTTT. This encodes CASSPMGQGHSPLHF. This rearrangement joins TRBV7-9 to TRBJ1-6; 10 bases line up with TRBD1. Germline trimming cut 5 bases from V and 8 bases from J; bases unmatched to any gene: 6. The germline CDR1 and CDR2 sequences are SEHNR and FQNEAQ (reference sequence). The CDR3 runs to 15 residues.

This clone was picked up one time. This chain joins TRBV7-8 and TRBJ2-7; D may be TRBD1 or TRBD2 (5 bases each). From germline, CDR1 is SGHVS and CDR2 FQNEAQ. V dropped 5 bases and J dropped 0 bases, with 20 bases sitting between them. The CDR3 covers 17 residues. Here the CDR3 reads CASSRNPGTVRSYEQYF. CDR3 coding DNA: TGTGCCAGCAGCCGGAACCCCGGGACCGTGCGCTCCTACGAGCAGTACTTC.

This chain connects TRBV5-1 to TRBJ2-1; possible D gene TRBD1, 6 bases. The CDR3 is 15 residues long. The V end lost 5 bases, the J end lost 5 bases, and 17 bases lay between the germline ends. Germline assignment: CDR1 SGHRS and CDR2 YFSETQ. The CDR3 sequence is CASSLKSGDNNEQFF. The DNA for the CDR3 is TGCGCCAGCAGTTTGAAGTCAGGGGATAACAATGAGCAGTTCTTC.

The chain couples TRBV29-1 to TRBJ2-1; TRBD1 matches 9 bases. CDR3 length equals 12 residues. Germline V lookup: CDR1 SQVTM, CDR2 ANQGSEA. Here the CDR3 DNA reads TGCACTACAGGGGGCGCGGGGAATGAGCAGTTCTTC. Translating it yields CTTGGAGNEQFF.

The genes are TRBV29-1 and TRBJ2-1; possibly TRBD1 for D (6 bases). V lost 6 bases and J lost 6, with 9 bases in between. This CDR3 has 11 amino acids. Germline assignment: CDR1 SQVTM and CDR2 ANQGSEA. CDR3 protein: CSVMGANEQFF. The CDR3 nucleotides are TGCAGCGTGATGGGGGCCAATGAGCAGTTCTTC.

The chain has TRBV15 and TRBJ2-7, with D uncertain. Germline CDR1 reads LNHNV; CDR2 reads YYDKDF (reference sequence). The length of the CDR3 is 13 residues. The V end lost 1 base, the J end lost 5 bases, and 9 bases lay between the germline ends. The CDR3 nucleotides are TGTGCCACCAGCAGAGTTCACCGGGACGAGCAGTACTTC. Protein: CATSRVHRDEQYF.